The clone carrying this T cell receptor beta chain was detected many times. The antigen remains undetermined. Amplified TCR beta CDR3 regions derived from RNA transcripts. Using the HTBI primer set, a first-round RT-PCR was run on the TCR CDR3. TCRdb ran MiXCR on the multiplex PCR reads and lists one entry per CDR3 protein. Counted here are under 250,000 distinct CDR3 sequences, around 25% occurring once; the ten biggest clones make up about 40%. This specimen belongs to a study of T cells in Graves' hyperthyroidism and ophthalmopathy. Criteria for exclusion of patients were uncontrolled infection, other autoimmune disease, pregnancy or lactation. Fresh peripheral blood, roughly 10 ml of it, supplied the PBMCs. Regarding the study as a whole: Ophthalmopathy stood apart from stable hyperthyroidism in a 13 V-J model. In blood, most of the thyroid clonotypes expanded above 0.001 were also present.

Sequenced sample: blood. The clonotype originates from a woman aged 40-49 years with Graves' ophthalmopathy.

CDR3 bases: TGCGCCAGCAGCCCGATCCTGGGGAATTCACCCCTCCACTTT. It encodes CASSPILGNSPLHF. The chain recombines TRBV4-1 with TRBJ1-6; D not certain. This CDR3 is 14 amino acids long. Germline lookup yields CDR1 MGHRA and CDR2 YSYEKL. V was shortened by 4 bases and J by 7 bases, with 11 bases between the two germline ends.